This T cell receptor beta chain was documented in a study of T-cell reconstitution after alpha-beta-depleted transplantation in children. With 5 bases clipped from V and 3 bases from J, the junction kept 6 bases outside the gene matches. The CDR3 covers 14 residues. This clonotype was seen many times. Unique molecular identifiers were built into the TCRbeta library. TCRdb processed the PCR reads anew with MiXCR; each CDR3 protein has one entry. The sample records some 70,000 distinct CDR3 sequences, 5.5% to 7.5% being singletons. The chain links TRBV12-3 or TRBV12-4 to TRBJ2-7; TRBD1 matches at 8 bases. This receptor was identified in a human donor who donated a stem cell graft to a child with acute lymphoblastic leukemia. This specimen consisted of PBMCs from the stem cell graft donor, obtained from the stem cell graft. DNA for the CDR3: TGTGCCAGCAGTCCCTTGACAGGGGACTACGAGCAGTACTTC. This translates into CASSPLTGDYEQYF.